The entry that follows covers one T cell receptor (beta chain) sequence. The antigen is not known. Exclusion followed for patients with uncontrolled infection, other autoimmune disease, pregnancy or lactation. These data are taken from a study of T cells in Graves' hyperthyroidism and ophthalmopathy. There were TCR beta CDR3 regions amplified from RNA transcripts. First-round RT-PCR with HTBI primers amplified the TCR CDR3 region. One entry per CDR3 protein, called by TCRdb with MiXCR from the multiplex PCR reads. The data contain 550,000 to 850,000 distinct CDR3 sequences, 15% to 20% of them singletons. The study, taken as a whole, reports: Ophthalmopathy was separated from stable hyperthyroidism by a 13 V-J model.

V shed 3 bases and J shed 2 bases, with 14 bases lying between them. CDR3 length equals 16 residues. Germline-derived CDR1 and CDR2 are SGDLS and YYNGEE. The chain recombines TRBV9 with TRBJ2-2; TRBD1 is a possible D gene (6 bases). The receptor's source is a woman aged 45 to 65 with Graves' hyperthyroidism that later progressed to Graves' ophthalmopathy. Sequencing was performed on blood. The CDR3 nucleotides read TGTGCCAGCAGCGCCCGGACAGAACCAAACACCGGGGAGCTGTTTTTT. It encodes CASSARTEPNTGELFF.